The rows below give T cell receptor beta chains drawn from one sample of a study of shared clonotypes between healthy human individuals. Libraries were prepared by immunoSEQ multiplex PCR; TCRdb keeps only in-frame clonotypes and omits some of them. The repertoire holds roughly 590,000 clones, with about 95% as singletons. Sequenced sample: naive CD8+ T cells sorted from blood. These receptors were taken from a woman in her 30s in good health. CDR3s include the opening cysteine and the closing phenylalanine or tryptophan. Each record gives: V gene, J gene, D gene, clone size, CDR3 DNA, CDR3 protein. A D gene is named only where the DNA matches it firmly. Expanded clones are given a class, and other clones once, few, many or no size at all.

TRBV13	TRBJ2-1	.	.	TGTGCCAGCAGCCCAGAGTGGGAGCGCAACAATGAGCAGTTCTTC	CASSPEWERNNEQFF
TRBV2	TRBJ2-5	TRBD1	.	TGTGCCAGCAGGGTACAGGGGGGAGGTATGGAGACCCAGTACTTC	CASRVQGGGMETQYF
TRBV28	TRBJ2-7	.	.	TGTGCCAGCAGTTTTTGGCGAGGCCCCTACGAGCAGTACTTC	CASSFWRGPYEQYF
TRBV9	TRBJ2-3	.	.	TGTGCCAGCAGCGTAGAAGTCACTGGGTCCACAGATACGCAGTATTTT	CASSVEVTGSTDTQYF
TRBV30	TRBJ2-3	.	once	TGTGCCTGCACCCCCTCCCGAGGGACATTCTACACAGATACGCAGTATTTT	CACTPSRGTFYTDTQYF
TRBV27	TRBJ2-3	.	.	TGTGCCAGCAGTTTACCCACTAGCACAGATACGCAGTATTTT	CASSLPTSTDTQYF
TRBV29-1	TRBJ1-1	.	.	TGCAGCGTTATAAACAGGGTTGGCACTGAAGCTTTCTTT	CSVINRVGTEAFF
TRBV5-6	TRBJ1-1	.	.	TGTGCCAGCAGCTTGTTGCGCAGGGGAGGGACTGAAGCTTTCTTT	CASSLLRRGGTEAFF
TRBV9	TRBJ2-7	.	.	TGTGCCAGCAGCGTTGGGGGGGCGTATTCCTACGAGCAGTACTTC	CASSVGGAYSYEQYF
TRBV5-1	TRBJ2-7	TRBD1	once	TGCGCCAGCAGCTCGGGACAGGGTTGGGTCTACGAGCAGTACTTC	CASSSGQGWVYEQYF
TRBV18	TRBJ2-5	.	.	TGTGCCAGCTCACCTCCCCAGTTGACCCAGACCGGGACCCAGTACTTC	CASSPPQLTQTGTQYF
TRBV5-6	TRBJ1-1	.	.	TGTGCCAGCAGCAACATCGGGCAGGAAGCTTTCTTT	CASSNIGQEAFF
TRBV5-1	TRBJ1-2	.	.	TGCGCCAGCGCAGGGCGAGACTATGGCTACACCTTC	CASAGRDYGYTF
TRBV4-1	TRBJ1-4	TRBD1	.	TGCGCCAGCAGCCATCTCGGCGGGACAGGGGGCGAAAAACTGTTTTTT	CASSHLGGTGGEKLFF
TRBV11-2	TRBJ1-1	.	.	TGTGCCAGCAGCTTATTCGGGGGCCGGGGCACTGAAGCTTTCTTT	CASSLFGGRGTEAFF
TRBV29-1	TRBJ2-2	.	.	TGCAGCGTCGTAAACAGGGATACCACCGGGGAGCTGTTTTTT	CSVVNRDTTGELFF
TRBV27	TRBJ2-6	.	.	TGTGCCAGCAGAATCCTAGACTCTGGGGCCAACGTCCTGACTTTC	CASRILDSGANVLTF
TRBV15	TRBJ2-1	TRBD2	.	TGTGCCAGTTCGAGGACCGGGACTAGCGGCAGCCGCTTTAATGAGCAGTTCTTC	CASSRTGTSGSRFNEQFF
TRBV28	TRBJ2-2	.	.	TGTGCCAGCACTACGTCGAACACCGGGGAGCTGTTTTTT	CASTTSNTGELFF
TRBV7-9	TRBJ2-7	.	.	TGTGCCAGCAGCCCCGGACTATACGAGCAGTACTTC	CASSPGLYEQYF
TRBV6-6	TRBJ2-2	.	few	TGTGCCAGCAGTTCGGCCGGGGAGCTGTTTTTT	CASSSAGELFF
TRBV28	TRBJ2-3	TRBD1	.	TGTGCCAGCAGTTTAGGATTAAAGGGACAGTTCTTTACAGATACGCAGTATTTT	CASSLGLKGQFFTDTQYF
TRBV5-6	TRBJ2-6	.	.	TGTGCCAGCATAAACCCTCGACAGACTGGGGCCAACGTCCTGACTTTC	CASINPRQTGANVLTF
TRBV5-6	TRBJ2-1	TRBD2	.	TGTGCCAGCAGCTTGGGACTAGCAGACAATGAGCAGTTCTTC	CASSLGLADNEQFF
TRBV7-9	TRBJ2-1	TRBD2	.	TGTGCCAGCAGCTTAGTGGGGACTAGCGGCTACAATGAGCAGTTCTTC	CASSLVGTSGYNEQFF
TRBV29-1	TRBJ1-1	.	.	TGCAGCGTTTGGGTCTTTGAAGCTTTCTTT	CSVWVFEAFF
TRBV11-2	TRBJ2-7	TRBD2	.	TGTGCCAGCAGCTTAGTAACCGGGACTAGACTCTACGAGCAGTACTTC	CASSLVTGTRLYEQYF
TRBV29-1	TRBJ2-3	.	.	TGCAGCGTGACGGGAGACATATTCACAGATACGCAGTATTTT	CSVTGDIFTDTQYF